This TCR beta chain was obtained from a study of regulatory T cells in long-lasting Graves disease. The time point denotes: newly diagnosed GD, antithyroid drugs for less than 3 months. RNA from PBMCs was the source of the TCR library. Diagnosis followed American Thyroid Association guidelines for Graves' disease. The collection involved drawing around 8.5 milliliters of peripheral blood into EDTA tubes. In building TCR beta libraries, iRepertoire HTBI primers were used together with Arm-PCR of CDR3 regions. TCRdb ran MiXCR on the multiplex PCR reads and lists one entry per CDR3 protein. The sample has around 500,000 distinct CDR3 sequences; 13% are singletons. Many counts were recorded for this clonotype. Antigen unknown. General study points: It is possible that accuracy was reduced by the small size of the sample.

The CDR3 runs 19 residues. Per germline, CDR1 MGHDK and CDR2 SYGVNS. The ends lost 6 bases at V and 1 base at J; junction bases unmatched: 16. The data also belong to a second study, concerning T cells in Graves' hyperthyroidism and ophthalmopathy. From that second work: The study used the HTBI primer set for a first-round RT-PCR of the TCR CDR3.

The source is a man aged 25 to 40 with Graves disease. The V and J genes are TRBV25-1 and TRBJ2-3, with TRBD2 matching 10 bases. The specimen was peripheral blood mononuclear cells (PBMCs), collected at new diagnosis, from a patient treated with antithyroid drugs. CDR3 amino acids: CASSLRSSGRAVGTDTQYF. Written as DNA, the CDR3 is TGTGCCAGCAGCCTAAGGTCCAGCGGGAGGGCCGTCGGCACAGATACGCAGTATTTT.